This T cell receptor (beta chain) was retrieved from a study of cytomegalovirus exposure and HLA in healthy donors. Study at large: Assignment to the Caucasian-associated ancestry cluster applied to around 80% of the roughly 400 genotyped donors.

PCR primers comprised 60 Vbeta and 13 Jbeta primers. The protocol was immunoSEQ multiplex PCR, while the TCRdb copy is restricted to in-frame clones and leaves out a portion. The table has around 130,000 clones, about 76% seen once. Germline V lookup: CDR1 SNHLY, CDR2 FYNNEI. This CDR3 is 14 amino acids long. The V end was cut by 2 bases, the J end by 9 bases, with 14 bases between. These donors counted as nominally healthy when sampled, but unrecorded immune exposures were likely. This sequence originates from a man in his forties in good health and CMV-seropositive. V gene TRBV2 combines with J gene TRBJ2-1; possibly TRBD1 for D (5 bases). The specimen was PBMCs. In nucleotides, the CDR3 is TGTGCCAGCAGTGAACAAAATCAGGGTTCTGAGCAGTTCTTC. It translates to CASSEQNQGSEQFF.